The rows below give T cell receptor beta chains drawn from one sample of a study of neoadjuvant nivolumab and ipilimumab in lung cancer. Clones were sequenced by immunoSEQ multiplex PCR, and TCRdb holds only the in-frame ones, with some missing. This repertoire shows more than 10,000 clones, 95% found once; its top ten account for about 2.5%. The source was peripheral blood, collected after neoadjuvant nivolumab, alone or with ipilimumab, at or shortly before surgery. The receptors originated from an adult with non-small cell lung cancer. The CDR3 runs from the conserved cysteine through the conserved F or W. The order of the fields is V gene, D gene, clone size, J gene, CDR3 DNA, CDR3 protein. The D gene is left open where the match is weak. Rows may omit the clone size; those that give it use once, few, many or a size class.

TRBV28	-	-	TRBJ2-3	TGTGCCAGCAGTTCAGGGGGGGCAGATACGCAGTATTTT	CASSSGGADTQYF
TRBV5-1	TRBD2	-	TRBJ2-2	TGCGCCAGCAGCCCGTTAGCGGGAACGGACACCGGGGAGCTGTTTTTT	CASSPLAGTDTGELFF
TRBV29-1	-	-	TRBJ2-3	TGCAGCGTGGAAGCCGATGGGGGCACAGATACGCAGTATTTT	CSVEADGGTDTQYF
TRBV28	-	-	TRBJ1-1	TGTGCCAGCAGACAGAACACTGAAGCTTTCTTT	CASRQNTEAFF
TRBV5-1	-	once	TRBJ2-4	TGCGCCAGCAGCCCAATACCTATAGCCAAAAACATTCAGTACTTC	CASSPIPIAKNIQYF
TRBV5-1	TRBD2	-	TRBJ2-1	TGCGCCAGCAGCTTACTAGCGGGAGGGGCGTATGAGCAGTTCTTC	CASSLLAGGAYEQFF
TRBV25-1	-	-	TRBJ2-1	TGTGCCAGCAGTGGCCGAGGCAGGGGGGGCGGTGAGCAGTTCTTC	CASSGRGRGGGEQFF
TRBV10-3	TRBD1	-	TRBJ2-5	TGTGCCATCAGTGCTCGGCAGGGGGCAGGGGAGACCCAGTACTTC	CAISARQGAGETQYF
TRBV19	TRBD1	-	TRBJ1-4	TGTGCCAGTGCAGGACAGGGGGACTTCCGAAAACTGTTTTTT	CASAGQGDFRKLFF
TRBV30	-	-	TRBJ2-1	TGTGCCTGGAGTTTTGGGAGGAGGAATGAGCAGTTCTTC	CAWSFGRRNEQFF
TRBV28	-	-	TRBJ2-5	TGTGCCAGCAGTGGGTCCCCTGAAGAGACCCAGTACTTC	CASSGSPEETQYF
TRBV28	-	-	TRBJ2-3	TGTGCCAGCAGTGTAGCCGGAGGGTATGATACGCAGTATTTT	CASSVAGGYDTQYF
TRBV7-2	-	-	TRBJ2-3	TGTGCCAGCAGCTTAGAATGGCTGTTCCACAGGGACACAGATACGCAGTATTTT	CASSLEWLFHRDTDTQYF
TRBV6-1	TRBD1	-	TRBJ2-3	TGTGCCAGCAGTGAAGCCCGGGGACAGATCACAGATACGCAGTATTTT	CASSEARGQITDTQYF
TRBV4-2	TRBD2	once	TRBJ2-1	TGTGCCAGCAGCCAAGGGGGACTAGCGGGCCACAATGAGCAGTTCTTC	CASSQGGLAGHNEQFF
TRBV4-1	-	-	TRBJ1-5	TGCGCCAGCAGCCAAGCCCCGATTAGCAATCAGCCCCAGCATTTT	CASSQAPISNQPQHF
TRBV7-9	-	-	TRBJ1-2	TGTGCCAGCAGCTTAGGAAGCTGGGCAGATACATACACCTTC	CASSLGSWADTYTF
TRBV7-2	-	-	TRBJ2-1	TGTGCCAGCACCCACTCCTACAATGAGCAGTTCTTC	CASTHSYNEQFF
TRBV6-6	TRBD2	-	TRBJ2-2	TGTGCCAGCAGTTACCAGAGCGGGAGTACCGGGGAGCTGTTTTTT	CASSYQSGSTGELFF
TRBV11-3	TRBD2	-	TRBJ2-2	TGTGCCAGCAGCTCCTCTAGCGGGAGCACCGGGGAGCTGTTTTTT	CASSSSSGSTGELFF
TRBV7-2	-	-	TRBJ1-2	TGTGCCAGCAGCCCGGACGGGCGGGGGGCTAACTATGGCTACACCTTC	CASSPDGRGANYGYTF
TRBV9	TRBD1	-	TRBJ1-5	TGTGCCAGTTCGCAGGGACAGCAGACGAATCAGCCCCAGCATTTT	CASSQGQQTNQPQHF
TRBV30	-	once	TRBJ1-3	TGTGCCTGGTCCTACGGCGCAGACTCTGGAAACACCATATATTTT	CAWSYGADSGNTIYF
TRBV29-1	-	-	TRBJ2-3	TGCAGCGTTTCTTGGAAGGTGGCCCCCCGCACAGATACGCAGTATTTT	CSVSWKVAPRTDTQYF
TRBV11-2	-	-	TRBJ1-1	TGTGCCAGCAGCTACCAGGGGTTAGGCACTGAAGCTTTCTTT	CASSYQGLGTEAFF
TRBV7-9	-	-	TRBJ2-6	TGTGCCAGCAGCGCCAGGATCTCCATAAGCTCTGGGGCCAACGTCCTGACTTTC	CASSARISISSGANVLTF
TRBV5-1	-	-	TRBJ2-2	TGCGCCAGCAGCTTGGGTCGCGGGGCCTCCGGGGAGCTGTTTTTT	CASSLGRGASGELFF
TRBV25-1	TRBD1	-	TRBJ2-7	TGTGCCAGCAGTGATGGGACAGGGGATAATCACGAGCAGTACTTC	CASSDGTGDNHEQYF
TRBV2	-	-	TRBJ1-1	TGTGCCAGCAGTGATCGGGCAGGGGCGGACACTGAAGCTTTCTTT	CASSDRAGADTEAFF
TRBV19	-	-	TRBJ2-7	TGTGCCAGTAGTAACTACCCGGACAGCTCCTACGAGCAGTACTTC	CASSNYPDSSYEQYF
TRBV5-4	TRBD2	-	TRBJ2-1	TGTGCCAGCAGCTTGGCACTAGCGGGGAGCTCCTACAATGAGCAGTTCTTC	CASSLALAGSSYNEQFF
TRBV6-1	TRBD1	-	TRBJ2-3	TGTGCCAGCAGTCGGACAGGGTTGACAGATACGCAGTATTTT	CASSRTGLTDTQYF
TRBV6-5	-	-	TRBJ1-1	TGTGCCAGCAGTTACGGGGGTAACACTGAAGCTTTCTTT	CASSYGGNTEAFF